The 6 T cell receptor beta chains below come from one sample, sequenced in a study of blood T cell repertoires in COVID-19 (dated by TCRdb to 2020 to 2022). The library was produced with the immunoSEQ multiplex PCR assay. TCRdb stores this immuneACCESS table with in-frame sequences only. Part of the clones is absent; in the studies checked, under half of the shortfall reflects unresolved V genes, and no reason is known for the rest. Here the sample has more than 40,000 clones; more than 75% occur a single time. Of the sample, approximately 10% falls within the top ten clones. Sequencing input: peripheral blood. The receptors shown here come from a man in his forties or fifties with active COVID-19.

The rearrangement uses TRBV11-3 and TRBJ2-7; TRBD2 aligns across 7 bases. Trimming took 2 bases from V and 5 from J; bases not matched to a gene: 3. This CDR3 comprises 13 residues. Germline assignment: CDR1 SGHNT and CDR2 YENEEA. The CDR3 region has the DNA TGTGCCAGCAGCTTATTGGGGGGGGACGAGCAGTACTTC. Amino acids: CASSLLGGDEQYF.

The chain couples TRBV7-3 to TRBJ2-7; weak D call: TRBD1 (6 bases). The CDR3 totals 14 residues. The V gene lost 6 bases and the J gene lost 2 bases, with 14 bases spanning the gap. CDR1 is SGHTA, CDR2 FQGTGA, per germline. The CDR3 protein is CASRLTGTTYEQYF. The CDR3 DNA sequence: TGTGCCAGCAGGCTTACCGGGACAACCTACGAGCAGTACTTC.

This chain joins TRBV9 and TRBJ2-5; no clear D gene. Germline loops: CDR1 SGDLS, CDR2 YYNGEE. The CDR3 runs to 16 residues. Deletions cut 0 bases from V and 1 base from J, with 13 bases between. The chain's CDR3 is CASSVAGGQTQETQYF. The CDR3 DNA is TGTGCCAGCAGCGTAGCTGGTGGGCAAACCCAAGAGACCCAGTACTTC.

This chain uses TRBV18 with TRBJ2-7, with D unclear. Germline V CDR1 and CDR2: KGHSH, LQKENI. This CDR3 spans 13 amino acids. V was shortened by 3 bases and J by 2 bases, with 8 bases between the two germline ends. CDR3 in amino acids: CASSPAPTYEQYF. CDR3 coding DNA: TGTGCCAGCTCACCTGCGCCCACCTACGAGCAGTACTTC.

This sequence joins TRBV2 and TRBJ1-6, with 7 bases fitting TRBD1. The germline CDR1 and CDR2 sequences are SNHLY and FYNNEI. J was trimmed by 2 bases and V by 1 base; bases with no gene match: 8. The CDR3 has 18 amino acids. Written as DNA, the CDR3 is TGTGCCAGCAGTGAAGGCCAGGGGGGCGGCACCTATAATTCACCCCTCCACTTT. Protein: CASSEGQGGGTYNSPLHF.

The chain recombines TRBV5-1 with TRBJ1-2; D might be TRBD1 (6 bases). Germline values: CDR1 SGHRS, CDR2 YFSETQ. This CDR3 has 14 amino acids. V was cut by 0 bases and J by 8 bases, with 14 bases left in between. The CDR3 region is CASSLASGEGGYTF. CDR3 bases: TGCGCCAGCAGCTTGGCCTCAGGGGAAGGCGGCTACACCTTC.